Listed here are 21 T cell receptor beta chains from one sample, sequenced in a study of CD8 T cells in ankylosing spondylitis. Each CDR3 protein is one row after TCRdb ran MiXCR on the 5' RACE reads. The table records under 150,000 distinct CDR3 sequences, roughly 11% of them present only once. Sequenced: blood, either unsorted or a sorted T cell fraction (not recorded which). All receptors come from a female donor with ankylosing spondylitis or in good health (not recorded which).

This clonotype occurred many times. The genes are TRBV20-1 and TRBJ2-7; possibly TRBD1 for D (5 bases). V was clipped by 0 bases and J by 1 base, with 10 bases between them. Germline assignment: CDR1 DFQATT and CDR2 SNEGSKA (reference sequence). The CDR3 consists of 14 residues. CDR3 nucleotides: TGCAGTGCTAGAGAGACAGCTAATTCCTACGAGCAGTACTTC. It codes for CSARETANSYEQYF.

This clonotype was picked up many times. The J gene is TRBJ2-3, the V gene TRBV21-1; the table names TRBD2, a call not compared with the DNA. TRBV21-1 is annotated as a pseudogene. This CDR3 spans 13 amino acids. DNA of the CDR3: TGTGCCACCCCAACTAGCGGCACAGATACGCAGTATTTT. As protein: CATPTSGTDTQYF.

The sample holds many counts of this clonotype. CDR3 coding DNA: TGTGCCAGCAGCTTTAGACTAGCGGGAGTAGGGTACGAGCAGTACTTC. The encoded protein is CASSFRLAGVGYEQYF. This chain links TRBV7-2 with TRBJ2-7, with TRBD2 matching 12 bases. This CDR3 is 16 amino acids long. The V and J ends lost 3 bases and 4 bases, in that order; junction bases with no gene match: 7. Germline V gene lookup returns CDR1 SGHTA and CDR2 FQGNSA. Full variable domain (remainder filled in from reference TRBV7-2 and TRBJ2-7): GAGVSQSPSNKVTEKGKDVELRCDPISGHTALYWYRQSLGQGLEFLIYFQGNSAPDKSGLPSDRFSAERTGGSVSTLTIQRTQQEDSAVYLCASSFRLAGVGYEQYFGPGTRLTVT.

This clonotype has at least ten counts. The gene calls are TRBV30 and TRBJ1-1, with D possibly matching TRBD1 (6 bases). The V gene lost 4 bases and the J gene lost 1 base, with 13 bases spanning the gap. The CDR3 consists of 14 residues. CDR1 GTSNPN and CDR2 SVGIG come from the germline V gene (reference sequence). CDR3 sequence: CAWNRAEENTEAFF. Here the CDR3 DNA reads TGTGCCTGGAACAGGGCTGAGGAGAACACTGAAGCTTTCTTT.

Many counts were recorded for this clonotype. The chain recombines TRBV20-1 with TRBJ1-4; TRBD1 aligns across 8 bases. The V segment lost 5 bases and the J segment 1 base; nucleotides outside the gene matches: 6. The CDR3 has 15 amino acids. Germline V CDR1 and CDR2: DFQATT, SNEGSKA (reference sequence). The CDR3 loop is CSALRDRITNEKLFF. The DNA for the CDR3 is TGCAGTGCTCTAAGGGACAGGATAACTAATGAAAAACTGTTTTTT.

Ten or more counts support this clonotype. This sequence joins TRBV29-1 and TRBJ1-1; D is uncertain. Germline CDR1 reads SQVTM; CDR2 reads ANQGSEA. V was pared by 4 bases and J by 1 base, with 10 bases between. There are 13 residues in the CDR3. The chain's CDR3 is CSVGFGKNTEAFF. The CDR3 DNA sequence: TGCAGCGTTGGGTTTGGCAAGAACACTGAAGCTTTCTTT. The variable domain in full, with the rest retrieved from reference TRBV29-1 and TRBJ1-1, is SAVISQKPSRDICQRGTSLTIQCQVDSQVTMMFWYRQQPGQSLTLIATANQGSEATYESGFVIDKFPISRPNLTFSTLTVSNMSPEDSSIYLCSVGFGKNTEAFFGQGTRLTVV.

This clonotype was seen ten or more times. The chain uses TRBV30 and TRBJ2-2; D not certain. Looked up from germline, CDR1 is GTSNPN and CDR2 is SVGIG (reference sequence). V was trimmed by 2 bases and J by 0 bases, leaving 13 bases between them. This CDR3 has 16 amino acids. The CDR3 bases are TGTGCCTGGAGTTGGCAAGGCTTTACGAACACCGGGGAGCTGTTTTTT. This translates into CAWSWQGFTNTGELFF.

This clonotype was detected ten times or more. This chain connects TRBV27 to TRBJ2-3; D perhaps matches TRBD1 (6 bases). The ends were cut back, 6 bases at V and 0 bases at J, with 10 bases in the middle. Germline CDR1 is MNHEY and CDR2 is SMNVEV (reference sequence). This CDR3 comprises 14 residues. DNA of the CDR3: TGTGCCAGCAGCCGACAGGCTAGCACAGATACGCAGTATTTT. As protein: CASSRQASTDTQYF.

This clonotype appeared a single time. The CDR3 reads CCFWGQAPGSSNYGYTF. The CDR3 DNA follows: TGCTGCTTCTGGGGCCAGGCTCCGGGATCGTCGAACTATGGCTACACCTTC. This sequence joins TRBV20-1 and TRBJ1-2; TRBD1 is a possible D gene (5 bases). Per the germline V gene, CDR1 is DFQATT and CDR2 is SNEGSKA (reference sequence). The CDR3 sequence is 17 residues long.

This clonotype has ten or more counts. The chain joins TRBV12-3 or TRBV12-4 to TRBJ1-1; D unresolved. The CDR3 length is 13 residues. V was pared by 5 bases and J by 1 base, with 8 bases between. The CDR3 DNA follows: TGTGCCAGCAGTCGGACCGAGAACACTGAAGCTTTCTTT. It specifies CASSRTENTEAFF.

The chain has TRBV12-3 or TRBV12-4 and TRBJ2-7, with D tentatively TRBD2 (6 bases). V was clipped by 2 bases and J by 0 bases, with 17 bases between them. The CDR3 has 17 amino acids. This chain's CDR3 is CASSLSGRRGFSYEQYF. The CDR3 DNA reads TGTGCCAGCAGTTTAAGCGGTCGGCGGGGTTTCTCCTACGAGCAGTACTTC.

In its sample, this clonotype was seen many times. The rearrangement links TRBV5-1 to TRBJ1-4; TRBD1 agrees at 7 bases. This CDR3 is 16 amino acids long. The trim removed 4 bases at V and 5 bases at J, leaving 11 bases unmatched. Germline V gives CDR1 SGHRS, CDR2 YFSETQ. The chain's CDR3 is CASSPGDSGSNEKLFF. CDR3 nucleotide sequence: TGCGCCAGCAGCCCAGGGGACAGTGGATCCAATGAAAAACTGTTTTTT.

This clonotype was seen ten or more times. The chain couples TRBV28 to TRBJ1-5; D ambiguous. The V gene's germline CDR1 is MDHEN and CDR2 SYDVKM. V lost 7 bases to trimming and J lost 0 bases, with 16 bases between them. The CDR3 covers 16 residues. The CDR3 loop is CASTGAATYSNQPQHF. DNA for the CDR3: TGTGCCAGCACCGGAGCGGCCACTTATAGCAATCAGCCCCAGCATTTT.

This clonotype appeared many times. The rearrangement links TRBV7-2 to TRBJ2-3; TRBD1 or TRBD2 may be the D gene (5 bases each). The V and J ends lost 0 bases and 1 base respectively, with 11 bases between them. The CDR3 runs 16 residues. CDR1 and CDR2 (germline): SGHTA, FQGNSA. This CDR3 is CASSLARLGGTDTQYF. DNA for the CDR3: TGTGCCAGCAGCTTAGCGCGGCTGGGGGGCACAGATACGCAGTATTTT.

This clonotype was counted at least ten times. The genes are TRBV5-1 and TRBJ2-4, with D perhaps TRBD2 (5 bases). The V gene's germline CDR1 is SGHRS and CDR2 YFSETQ. V lost 0 bases, J lost 8 bases, and 6 bases lay in between. The CDR3 is 12 amino acids. The CDR3, as DNA: TGCGCCAGCAGCTTGGAGGGAGACATTCAGTACTTC. Translating it yields CASSLEGDIQYF.

Details on this clonotype: Germline is not matched at one junction end, which may reflect a read error. The V call is TRBV7-6, the J call TRBJ2-5; 10 bases agree with TRBD2. Germline lookup yields CDR1 SGHVS and CDR2 FNYEAQ. This CDR3 is 17 amino acids long. The CDR3 loop reads CVSSLAPSGRSQETQYF. CDR3 coding DNA: TGTGTCAGCAGCCTAGCCCCTAGCGGGAGAAGTCAAGAGACCCAGTACTTC.

V usage is TRBV3-1 and J usage is TRBJ2-1; D uncertain. Germline assignment: CDR1 LGHDT and CDR2 YNNKEL (reference sequence). V lost 10 bases and J lost 0, with 22 bases in between. This CDR3 region has 17 residues. CDR3 sequence: CATCQVLGPSSYNEQFF. The CDR3 nucleotides are TGTGCCACCTGCCAAGTTTTGGGTCCCAGCTCCTACAATGAGCAGTTCTTC.

Many counts were recorded for this clonotype. The genes are TRBV5-1 and TRBJ1-6; D is unresolved. Looked up from germline, CDR1 is SGHRS and CDR2 is YFSETQ. This CDR3 contains 14 residues. Trimming cost V 3 bases and J 11 bases, with 15 bases left between them. In DNA form, the CDR3 reads TGCGCCAGCAGCTCCGACGAACGGGAGGCACCCCTCCACTTT. It translates to CASSSDEREAPLHF.

There are many counts of this clonotype. This chain links TRBV12-3 or TRBV12-4 with TRBJ1-3, with D perhaps matching TRBD1 (5 bases). Trimming removed 6 bases from V and 3 bases from J, with 9 bases in between. This CDR3 has 13 amino acids. CDR3: CASSDSGGNTIYF. The CDR3 DNA sequence: TGTGCCAGCAGCGACAGCGGTGGAAACACCATATATTTT.

The sample holds many counts of this clonotype. The chain joins TRBV29-1 to TRBJ2-2, with 16 positions matching TRBD2. This CDR3 is built from 16 residues. With V trimmed by 3 bases and J by 7 bases, 5 bases remained unmatched. Germline V gene data show CDR1 as SQVTM and CDR2 as ANQGSEA. DNA for the CDR3: TGCAGCGTTGAGGGGACTAGCGGGGGGGATGACGGGGAGCTGTTTTTT. Amino acids: CSVEGTSGGDDGELFF.

With regard to this clonotype: One base away lies a much larger clone, so this may be a sequencing read error. The V and J genes are TRBV11-2 and TRBJ1-6; the match to TRBD1 covers 7 bases. J gave up 13 bases and V 8 bases, and 8 bases lay outside the gene matches. The germline CDR1 and CDR2 sequences are SGHAT and FQNNGV. The CDR3 contains 12 residues. CDR3 nucleotides: TGTGCCAGCGAACGAACAGGGGATCCCCTCCACTTT. Its translation: CASERTGDPLHF.